This TCR beta chain was recovered during a study of shared clonotypes between healthy human individuals. The assay was immunoSEQ multiplex PCR, and TCRdb's table has in-frame clones only and misses some. This sample yields 2.3 million or so clones, of which approximately 95% are seen a single time; 0.39% belongs to the top ten. Trimming took off 3 bases at V and 5 bases at J, with 13 bases between the two ends. Per germline, CDR1 KGHSH and CDR2 LQKENI. The CDR3 contains 14 residues. Sample: naive CD4+ T cells from PBMCs. Subset described: CD45RA+ positively selected. The origin of this receptor is a man between 18 and 35 years old in good health. Some clones in this sample may be carry-over from other donors' samples. The chain uses TRBV18 and TRBJ1-2; the D gene is possibly TRBD1 (5 bases). In DNA form, the CDR3 reads TGTGCCAGCTCACCTCCGACAGCGCCTTATGGCTACACCTTC. Residues: CASSPPTAPYGYTF.